This T cell receptor beta chain was recovered during a study of blood T cells in healthy people across ages. There were healthy Caucasian individuals from Russia, aged about 6 to 100, serving as donors. The authors isolated at least 6 million PBMCs per sample. Deletions cut 5 bases from V and 0 bases from J, with 12 bases between. CDR1 and CDR2 (germline): SGHTA, FQGTGA. The CDR3 contains 15 residues. For the second PCR, which ran for 7 to 11 cycles, a sample-barcoded 5' primer and a J-beta primer mix were used. TCRdb reprocessed the 5' RACE reads with MiXCR, giving one entry per CDR3 protein. Of about 680,000 distinct CDR3 sequences in the sample, roughly 50% were seen once.

The V gene is TRBV7-3, the J gene TRBJ2-3, with D hard to call. Material: blood. The receptor was derived from a woman in her sixties in good health. The CDR3 reads CASSKGSASTDTQYF. The DNA of the CDR3 is TGTGCCAGCAGCAAGGGCAGCGCTAGCACAGATACGCAGTATTTT.